Below, 2 T cell receptor beta chains from the same sample are listed, as sequenced in a study of CD8+ T cells in alopecia areata. On the basis of CD4, CD8alpha, NKG2D, NKG2ACE and other markers, pooled cutaneous lymph node cells were sorted. After isolation, RNA underwent reverse transcription to generate cDNA as the sequencing template. Libraries were prepared by immunoSEQ multiplex PCR; TCRdb keeps only in-frame clonotypes and omits some of them. The specimen gives 200,000 to 300,000 clones without singletons; the ten biggest hold 0.9% to 1.5%. Sequences were obtained from CD4+ T cells sorted from a lymph node. Every receptor here comes from a C3H/HeJ mouse with alopecia areata. As its MHC haplotype, the strain has H2-k.

Concerning this clone: Genes and germline come from the mouse. CDR3 region: CTCSAEGGANSDYTF. The DNA read from the CDR3 is TGCACCTGCAGTGCAGAAGGGGGTGCAAACTCC. The rearrangement uses TRBV1 and TRBJ1-2; D may be TRBD1 (6 bases). The read ends 4 residues before the CDR3 terminus; that terminus is restored from the germline J gene. V was clipped by 0 bases and J by 0 bases, with 8 bases between them. The CDR3 loop spans 15 amino acids. The germline V gene encodes CDR1 NSQYPW and CDR2 LRSPGD (reference sequence).

In the case of this clone: Mouse gene names apply. Coverage ceases 4 residues before the CDR3 finishes, and the germline J gene fills in the end. Other DNA sequences in the same sample also yield this CDR3. This rearrangement joins TRBV5 to TRBJ1-1; the match to TRBD1 covers 8 bases. The length of the CDR3 is 15 residues. V shed 1 base and J 0 bases; nucleotides not matched to a gene: 1. Looked up from germline, CDR1 is LGHNA and CDR2 is YNLKQL (reference sequence). CDR3 DNA (partial): TGTGCCAGCAGCCAAGTGGGACAGGCAAACACA. This sequence encodes CASSQVGQANT. The full CDR3 protein reads CASSQVGQANTEVFF.